This entry features one T cell receptor beta chain sequence. Its antigen is currently unknown. The data were taken from a study of Ad26.COV2.S vaccination and SARS-CoV-2 variants. Turning to the study itself: Doses of Ad26.COV2.S were injected into muscle once or twice, 56 days apart.

Notes on the study in general: An underestimation of total T cell responses may have resulted from the TCR breadth and depth analyses. Placebo recipients showed lower spike-specific TCR breadth than vaccinees. Vaccinated and placebo-treated recipients had similar non-spike TCR breadth.

Only in-frame clones appear in the TCRdb table, and some are missing; sequencing was by immunoSEQ multiplex PCR. The sample lists approximately 450,000 clones, around nine tenths seen once, with 12% in the top ten. The CDR3 extends over 14 amino acids. From germline, CDR1 is MDHEN and CDR2 SYDVKM. V lost 6 bases to trimming and J lost 5 bases, with 15 bases between them. Regarding treatment: 19 received Ad26.COV2.S at low or high dose, single or two shots; roughly five received placebo; per-sample allocation not given. Day 63 following the first vaccine or placebo injection was when the samples were taken.

The receptor was derived from a person aged 18 to 59 who received the Ad26.COV2.S COVID-19 vaccine or a placebo. Sequenced here: peripheral blood, sampled in a trial of Ad26.COV2.S vaccine versus placebo. The V and J genes are TRBV28 and TRBJ2-3; D ambiguous. CDR3: CASSESRAGDTQYF. As DNA, the CDR3 is TGTGCCAGCAGCGAGTCCCGAGCTGGAGATACGCAGTATTTT. Full variable domain (missing parts from reference TRBV28 and TRBJ2-3): DVKVTQSSRYLVKRTGEKVFLECVQDMDHENMFWYRQDPGLGLRLIYFSYDVKMKEKGDIPEGYSVSREKKERFSLILESASTNQTSMYLCASSESRAGDTQYFGPGTRLTVL.